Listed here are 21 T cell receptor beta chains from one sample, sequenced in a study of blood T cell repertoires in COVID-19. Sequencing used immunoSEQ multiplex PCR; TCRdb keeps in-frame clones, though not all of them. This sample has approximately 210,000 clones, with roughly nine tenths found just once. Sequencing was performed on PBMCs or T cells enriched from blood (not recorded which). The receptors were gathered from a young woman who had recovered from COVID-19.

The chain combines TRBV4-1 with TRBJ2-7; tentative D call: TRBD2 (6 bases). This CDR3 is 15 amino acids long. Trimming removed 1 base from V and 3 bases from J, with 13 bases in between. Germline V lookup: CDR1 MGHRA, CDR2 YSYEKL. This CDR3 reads CASSQGDFTYYEQYF. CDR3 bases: TGCGCCAGCAGCCAAGGGGACTTTACTTACTACGAGCAGTACTTC.

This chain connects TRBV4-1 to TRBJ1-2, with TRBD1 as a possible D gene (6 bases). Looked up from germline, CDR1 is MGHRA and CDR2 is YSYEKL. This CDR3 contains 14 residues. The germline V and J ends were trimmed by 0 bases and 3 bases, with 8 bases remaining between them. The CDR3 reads CASSQDWTDYGYTF. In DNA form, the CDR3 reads TGCGCCAGCAGCCAAGATTGGACAGACTATGGCTACACCTTC.

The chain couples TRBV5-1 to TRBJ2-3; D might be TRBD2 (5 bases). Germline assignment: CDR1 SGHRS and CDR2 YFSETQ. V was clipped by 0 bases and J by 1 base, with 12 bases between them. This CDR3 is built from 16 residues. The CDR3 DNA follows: TGCGCCAGCAGCTTGGTTGAGGGATGGGGCACAGATACGCAGTATTTT. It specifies CASSLVEGWGTDTQYF. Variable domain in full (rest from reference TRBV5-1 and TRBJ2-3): KAGVTQTPRYLIKTRGQQVTLSCSPISGHRSVSWYQQTPGQGLQFLFEYFSETQRNKGNFPGRFSGRQFSNSRSEMNVSTLELGDSALYLCASSLVEGWGTDTQYFGPGTRLTVL.

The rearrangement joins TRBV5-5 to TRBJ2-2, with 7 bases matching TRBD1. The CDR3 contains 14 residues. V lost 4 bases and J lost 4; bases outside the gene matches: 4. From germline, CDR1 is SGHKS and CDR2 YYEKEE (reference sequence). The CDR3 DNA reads TGTGCCAGCAGCCGGGACAGCTTCACCGGGGAGCTGTTTTTT. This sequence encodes CASSRDSFTGELFF.

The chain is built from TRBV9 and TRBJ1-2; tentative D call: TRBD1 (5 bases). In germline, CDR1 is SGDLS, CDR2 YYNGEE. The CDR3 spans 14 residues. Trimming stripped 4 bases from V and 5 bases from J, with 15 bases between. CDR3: CASSPTGEPYGYTF. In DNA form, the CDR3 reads TGTGCCAGCAGCCCCACGGGGGAACCATATGGCTACACCTTC.

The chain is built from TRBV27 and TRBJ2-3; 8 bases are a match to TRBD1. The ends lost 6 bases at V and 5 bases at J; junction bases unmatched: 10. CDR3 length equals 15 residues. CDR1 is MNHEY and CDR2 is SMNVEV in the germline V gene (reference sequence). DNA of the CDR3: TGTGCCAGCAGATCGAGACCCACAGGGGGAGATACGCAGTATTTT. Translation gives CASRSRPTGGDTQYF.

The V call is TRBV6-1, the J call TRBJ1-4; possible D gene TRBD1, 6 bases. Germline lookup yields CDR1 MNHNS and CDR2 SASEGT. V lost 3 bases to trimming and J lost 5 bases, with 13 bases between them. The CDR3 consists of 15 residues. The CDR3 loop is CASSDTQGLNEKLFF. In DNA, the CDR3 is TGTGCCAGCAGTGATACTCAGGGGCTAAATGAAAAACTGTTTTTT.

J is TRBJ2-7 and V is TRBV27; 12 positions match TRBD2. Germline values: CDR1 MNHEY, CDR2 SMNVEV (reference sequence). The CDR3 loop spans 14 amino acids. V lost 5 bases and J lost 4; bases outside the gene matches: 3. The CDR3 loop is CASSQTSGGYEQYF. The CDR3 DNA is TGTGCCAGCAGTCAAACTAGCGGGGGGTACGAGCAGTACTTC.

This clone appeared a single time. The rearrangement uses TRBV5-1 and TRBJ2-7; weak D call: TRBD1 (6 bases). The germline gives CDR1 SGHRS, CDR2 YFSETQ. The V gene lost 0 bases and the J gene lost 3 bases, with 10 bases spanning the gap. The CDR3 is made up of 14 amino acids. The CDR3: CASSLVRDNYEQYF. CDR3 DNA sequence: TGCGCCAGCAGCTTGGTGAGGGACAACTACGAGCAGTACTTC.

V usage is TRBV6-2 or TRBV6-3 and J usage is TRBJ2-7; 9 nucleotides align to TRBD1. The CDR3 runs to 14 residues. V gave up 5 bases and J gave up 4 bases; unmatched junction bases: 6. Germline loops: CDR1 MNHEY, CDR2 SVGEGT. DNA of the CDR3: TGTGCCAGCAGTACGGAGACAGGGGGTTACGAGCAGTACTTC. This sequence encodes CASSTETGGYEQYF.

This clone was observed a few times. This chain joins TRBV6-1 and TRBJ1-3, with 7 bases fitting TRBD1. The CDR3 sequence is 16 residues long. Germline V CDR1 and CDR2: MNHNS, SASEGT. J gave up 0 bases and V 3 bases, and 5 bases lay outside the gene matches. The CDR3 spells CASSESTGSSGNTIYF. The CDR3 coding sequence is TGTGCCAGCAGTGAGTCGACAGGGTCCTCTGGAAACACCATATATTTT.

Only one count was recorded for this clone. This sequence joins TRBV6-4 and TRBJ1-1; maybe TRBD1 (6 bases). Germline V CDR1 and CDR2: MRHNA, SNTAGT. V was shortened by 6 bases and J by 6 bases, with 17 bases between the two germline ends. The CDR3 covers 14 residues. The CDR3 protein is CASSAGDTPSEAFF. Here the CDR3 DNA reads TGTGCCAGCAGCGCAGGGGATACCCCCTCTGAAGCTTTCTTT.

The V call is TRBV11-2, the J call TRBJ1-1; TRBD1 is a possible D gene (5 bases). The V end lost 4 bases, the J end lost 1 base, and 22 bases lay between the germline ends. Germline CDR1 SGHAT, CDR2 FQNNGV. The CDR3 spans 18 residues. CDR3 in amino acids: CASSSSFQFIGQNTEAFF. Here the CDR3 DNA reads TGTGCCAGCAGCTCCTCCTTCCAGTTCATAGGACAGAACACTGAAGCTTTCTTT.

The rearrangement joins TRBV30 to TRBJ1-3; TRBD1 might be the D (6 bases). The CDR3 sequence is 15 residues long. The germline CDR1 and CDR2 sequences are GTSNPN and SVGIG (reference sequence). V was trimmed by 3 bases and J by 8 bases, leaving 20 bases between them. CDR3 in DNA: TGTGCCTGGAGATCCGCAGGGGCCGCGGGGGACACCATATATTTT. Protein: CAWRSAGAAGDTIYF. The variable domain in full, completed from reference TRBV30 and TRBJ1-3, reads SQTIHQWPATLVQPVGSPLSLECTVEGTSNPNLYWYRQAAGRGLQLLFYSVGIGQISSEVPQNLSASRPQDRQFILSSKKLLLSDSGFYLCAWRSAGAAGDTIYFGEGSWLTVV.

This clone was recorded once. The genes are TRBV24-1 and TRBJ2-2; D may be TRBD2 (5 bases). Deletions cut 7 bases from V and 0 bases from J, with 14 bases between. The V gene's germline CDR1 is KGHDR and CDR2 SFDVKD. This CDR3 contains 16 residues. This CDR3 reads CATSLDDGTNTGELFF. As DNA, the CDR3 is TGTGCCACCAGCTTAGACGACGGGACGAACACCGGGGAGCTGTTTTTT.

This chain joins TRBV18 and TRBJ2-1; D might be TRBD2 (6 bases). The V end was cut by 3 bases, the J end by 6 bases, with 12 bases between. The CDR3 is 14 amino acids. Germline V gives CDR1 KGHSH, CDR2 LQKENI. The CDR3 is CASSPSGVSNEQFF. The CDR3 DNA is TGTGCCAGCTCACCCTCGGGGGTCAGCAATGAGCAGTTCTTC.

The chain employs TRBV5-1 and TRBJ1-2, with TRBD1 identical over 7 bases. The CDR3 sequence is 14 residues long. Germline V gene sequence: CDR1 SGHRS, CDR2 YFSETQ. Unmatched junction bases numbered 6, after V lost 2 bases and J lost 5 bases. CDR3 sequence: CASSFGQEGYGYTF. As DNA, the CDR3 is TGCGCCAGCAGCTTTGGACAGGAGGGGTATGGCTACACCTTC.

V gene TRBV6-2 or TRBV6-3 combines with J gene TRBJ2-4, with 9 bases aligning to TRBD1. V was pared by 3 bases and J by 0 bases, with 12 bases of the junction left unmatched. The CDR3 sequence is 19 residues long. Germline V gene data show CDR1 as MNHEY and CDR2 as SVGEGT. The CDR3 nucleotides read TGTGCCAGCAGTTATAGGACAGGGGAGGACTCCTTAGCCAAAAACATTCAGTACTTC. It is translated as CASSYRTGEDSLAKNIQYF.

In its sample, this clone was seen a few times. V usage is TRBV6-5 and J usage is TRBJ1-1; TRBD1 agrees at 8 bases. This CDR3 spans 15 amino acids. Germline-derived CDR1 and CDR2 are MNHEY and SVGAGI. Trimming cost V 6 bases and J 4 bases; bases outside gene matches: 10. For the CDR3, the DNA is TGTGCCAGCAGCTGGACAGGGATAATTTCCACTGAAGCTTTCTTT. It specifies CASSWTGIISTEAFF.

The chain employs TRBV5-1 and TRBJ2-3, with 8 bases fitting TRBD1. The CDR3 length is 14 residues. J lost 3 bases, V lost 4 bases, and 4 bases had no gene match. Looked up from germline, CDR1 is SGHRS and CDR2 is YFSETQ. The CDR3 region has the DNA TGCGCCAGCAGCACAGACAGGGGAACAGATACGCAGTATTTT. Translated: CASSTDRGTDTQYF.

CDR3 protein: CASSQGTGGQETQYF. The CDR3 DNA follows: TGTGCCAGCAGCCAAGGTACGGGGGGGCAAGAGACCCAGTACTTC. This rearrangement joins TRBV4-2 to TRBJ2-5, with TRBD2 matching over 8 bases. Germline CDR1 and CDR2: LGHNA and YNFKEQ. The junction had 3 bases not matched to a gene; V was cut back by 1 base and J by 2 bases. The CDR3 covers 15 residues.